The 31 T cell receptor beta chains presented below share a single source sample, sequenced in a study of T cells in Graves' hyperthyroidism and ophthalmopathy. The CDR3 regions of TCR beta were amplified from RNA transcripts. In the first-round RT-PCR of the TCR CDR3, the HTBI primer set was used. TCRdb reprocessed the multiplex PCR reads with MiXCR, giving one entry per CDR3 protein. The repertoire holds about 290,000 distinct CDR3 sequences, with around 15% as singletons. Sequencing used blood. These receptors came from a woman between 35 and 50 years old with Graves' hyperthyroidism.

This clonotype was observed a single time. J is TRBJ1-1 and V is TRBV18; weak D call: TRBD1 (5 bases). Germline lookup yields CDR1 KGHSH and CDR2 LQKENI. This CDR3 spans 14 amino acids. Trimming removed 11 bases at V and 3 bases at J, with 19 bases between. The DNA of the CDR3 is TGTGCCTCAAGGGGTGGGGTCGGGTACACTGAAGCTTTCTTT. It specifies CASRGGVGYTEAFF. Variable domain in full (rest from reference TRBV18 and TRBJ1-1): NAGVMQNPRHLVRRRGQEARLRCSPMKGHSHVYWYRQLPEEGLKFMVYLQKENIIDESGMPKERFSAEFPKEGPSILRIQQVVRGDSAAYFCASRGGVGYTEAFFGQGTRLTVV.

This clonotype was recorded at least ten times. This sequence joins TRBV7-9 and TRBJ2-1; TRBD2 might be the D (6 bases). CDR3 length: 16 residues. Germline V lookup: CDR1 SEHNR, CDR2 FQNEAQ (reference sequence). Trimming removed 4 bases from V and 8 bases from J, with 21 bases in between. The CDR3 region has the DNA TGTGCCAGCAGCTCGCTTCTAGCGAACTATAGGGATGAGCAGTTCTTC. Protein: CASSSLLANYRDEQFF.

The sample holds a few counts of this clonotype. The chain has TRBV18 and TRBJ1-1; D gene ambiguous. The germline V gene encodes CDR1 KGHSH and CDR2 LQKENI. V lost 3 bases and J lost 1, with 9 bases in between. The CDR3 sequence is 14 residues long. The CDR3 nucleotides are TGTGCCAGCTCACCGAAAGATGGGAACACTGAAGCTTTCTTT. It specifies CASSPKDGNTEAFF.

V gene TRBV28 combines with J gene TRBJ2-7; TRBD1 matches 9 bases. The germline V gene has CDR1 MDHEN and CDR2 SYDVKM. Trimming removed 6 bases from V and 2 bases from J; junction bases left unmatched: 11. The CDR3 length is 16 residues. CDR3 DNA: TGTGCCAGCAGGGTAGGGACAGGGAGCTTAACCTACGAGCAGTACTTC. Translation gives CASRVGTGSLTYEQYF.

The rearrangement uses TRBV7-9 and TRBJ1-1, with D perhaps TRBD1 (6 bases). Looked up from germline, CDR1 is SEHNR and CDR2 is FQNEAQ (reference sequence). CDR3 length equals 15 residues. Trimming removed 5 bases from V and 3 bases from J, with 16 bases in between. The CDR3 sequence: CASSIQPRGYTEAFF. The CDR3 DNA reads TGTGCCAGCAGCATCCAACCCAGGGGCTACACTGAAGCTTTCTTT.

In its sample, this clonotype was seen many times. Here the CDR3 reads CASSRTPWTYNEQFF. Here the CDR3 DNA reads TGTGCCAGCAGTCGGACCCCCTGGACCTACAATGAGCAGTTCTTC. The rearrangement links TRBV12-3 or TRBV12-4 to TRBJ2-1; D not resolved. V lost 5 bases and J 2 bases, leaving 13 bases between the germline ends. The CDR3 totals 15 residues.

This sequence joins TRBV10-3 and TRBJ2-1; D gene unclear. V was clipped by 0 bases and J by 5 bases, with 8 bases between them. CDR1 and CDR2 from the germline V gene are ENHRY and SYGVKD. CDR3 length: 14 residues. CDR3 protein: CAISESGLNNEQFF. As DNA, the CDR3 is TGTGCCATCAGTGAGTCAGGGTTAAACAATGAGCAGTTCTTC.

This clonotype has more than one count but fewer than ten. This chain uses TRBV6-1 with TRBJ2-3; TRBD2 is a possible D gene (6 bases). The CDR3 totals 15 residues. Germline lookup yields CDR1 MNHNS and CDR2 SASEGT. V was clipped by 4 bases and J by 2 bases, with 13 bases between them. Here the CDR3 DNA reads TGTGCCAGCAGTGGGTCTGGGGGGACCACAGATACGCAGTATTTT. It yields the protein CASSGSGGTTDTQYF.

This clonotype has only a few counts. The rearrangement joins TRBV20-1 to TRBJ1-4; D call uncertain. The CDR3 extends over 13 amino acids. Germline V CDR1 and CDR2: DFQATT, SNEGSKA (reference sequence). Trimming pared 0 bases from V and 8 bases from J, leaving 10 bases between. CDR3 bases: TGCAGTGCTAGAGATCTACCAAAGGAAAAACTGTTTTTT. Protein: CSARDLPKEKLFF.

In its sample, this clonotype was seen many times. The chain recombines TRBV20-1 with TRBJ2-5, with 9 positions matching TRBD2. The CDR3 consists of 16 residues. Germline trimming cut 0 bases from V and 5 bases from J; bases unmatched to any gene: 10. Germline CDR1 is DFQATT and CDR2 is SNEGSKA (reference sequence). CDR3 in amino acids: CSARDRVAGAGETQYF. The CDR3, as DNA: TGCAGTGCTAGAGATAGGGTAGCGGGAGCTGGGGAGACCCAGTACTTC.

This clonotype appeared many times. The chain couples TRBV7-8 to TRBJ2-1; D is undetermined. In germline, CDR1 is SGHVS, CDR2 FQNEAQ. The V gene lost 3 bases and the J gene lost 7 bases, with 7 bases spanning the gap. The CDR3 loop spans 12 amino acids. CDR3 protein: CASSFSRNEQFF. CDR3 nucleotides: TGTGCCAGCAGCTTTTCCAGAAATGAGCAGTTCTTC.

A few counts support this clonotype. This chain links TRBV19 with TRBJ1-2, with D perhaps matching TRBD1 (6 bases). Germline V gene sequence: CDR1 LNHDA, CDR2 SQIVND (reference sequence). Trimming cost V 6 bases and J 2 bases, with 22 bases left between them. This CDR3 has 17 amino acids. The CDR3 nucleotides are TGTGCCAGTAGCATCCGAGGAGGGGGAGCAGAGAACTATGGCTACACCTTC. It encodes CASSIRGGGAENYGYTF.

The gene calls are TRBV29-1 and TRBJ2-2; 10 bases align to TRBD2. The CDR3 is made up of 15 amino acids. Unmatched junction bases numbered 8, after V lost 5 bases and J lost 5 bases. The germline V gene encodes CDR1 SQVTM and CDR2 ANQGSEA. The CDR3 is CSVKSSGSWTGELFF. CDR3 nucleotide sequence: TGCAGCGTTAAGTCTAGCGGGAGTTGGACCGGGGAGCTGTTTTTT.

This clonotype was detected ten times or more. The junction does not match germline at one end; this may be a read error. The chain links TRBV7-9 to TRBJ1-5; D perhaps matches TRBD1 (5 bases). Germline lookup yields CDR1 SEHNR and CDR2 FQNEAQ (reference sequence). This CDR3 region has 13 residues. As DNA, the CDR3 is TGTGCCAGCAGTTTAGGAGGGGATCAGCCCCAGCATTTT. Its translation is CASSLGGDQPQHF.

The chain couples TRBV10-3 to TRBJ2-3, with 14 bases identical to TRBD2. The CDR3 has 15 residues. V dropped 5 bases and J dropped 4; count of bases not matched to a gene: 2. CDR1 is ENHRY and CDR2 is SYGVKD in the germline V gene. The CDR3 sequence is CAISLGLAGADTQYF. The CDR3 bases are TGTGCCATCAGTCTGGGACTAGCGGGGGCAGATACGCAGTATTTT.

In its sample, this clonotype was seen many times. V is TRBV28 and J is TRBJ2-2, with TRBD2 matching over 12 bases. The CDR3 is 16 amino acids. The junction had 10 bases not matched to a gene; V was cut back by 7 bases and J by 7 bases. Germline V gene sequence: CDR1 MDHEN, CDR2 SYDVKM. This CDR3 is CASTNARLAGVGELFF. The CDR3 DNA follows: TGTGCCAGCACCAACGCTCGACTAGCGGGAGTCGGGGAGCTGTTTTTT. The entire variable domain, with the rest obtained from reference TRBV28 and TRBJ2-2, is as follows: DVKVTQSSRYLVKRTGEKVFLECVQDMDHENMFWYRQDPGLGLRLIYFSYDVKMKEKGDIPEGYSVSREKKERFSLILESASTNQTSMYLCASTNARLAGVGELFFGEGSRLTVL.

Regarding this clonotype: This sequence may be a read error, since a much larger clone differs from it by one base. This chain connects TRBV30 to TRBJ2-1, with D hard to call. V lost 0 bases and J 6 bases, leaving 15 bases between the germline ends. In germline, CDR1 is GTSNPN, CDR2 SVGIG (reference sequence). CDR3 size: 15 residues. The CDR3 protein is CAWSVQPREPNEQFF. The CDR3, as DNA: TGTGCCTGGAGTGTTCAGCCGAGAGAGCCCAATGAGCAGTTCTTC.

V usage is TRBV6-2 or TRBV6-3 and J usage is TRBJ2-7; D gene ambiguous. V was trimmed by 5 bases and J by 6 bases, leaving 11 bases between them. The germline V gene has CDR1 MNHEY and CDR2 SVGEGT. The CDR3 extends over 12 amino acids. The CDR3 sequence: CASSDRPFEQYF. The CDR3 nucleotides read TGTGCCAGCAGTGACCGTCCCTTCGAGCAGTACTTC.

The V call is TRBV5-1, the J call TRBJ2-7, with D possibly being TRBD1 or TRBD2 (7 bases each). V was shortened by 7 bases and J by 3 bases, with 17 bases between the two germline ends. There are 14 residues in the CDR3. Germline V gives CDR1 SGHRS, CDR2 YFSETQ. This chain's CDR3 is CASWEGGGRYEQYF. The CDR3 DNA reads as TGCGCCAGCTGGGAGGGAGGGGGCCGCTACGAGCAGTACTTC.

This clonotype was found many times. The CDR3 sequence: CASTGPGGDTEAFF. Written as DNA, the CDR3 is TGTGCCAGCACCGGTCCGGGGGGGGACACTGAAGCTTTCTTT. V is TRBV6-1 and J is TRBJ1-1, with D possibly being TRBD1 (5 bases). The germline CDR1 and CDR2 sequences are MNHNS and SASEGT. Trimming took off 7 bases at V and 3 bases at J, with 15 bases between the two ends. CDR3 length: 14 residues.

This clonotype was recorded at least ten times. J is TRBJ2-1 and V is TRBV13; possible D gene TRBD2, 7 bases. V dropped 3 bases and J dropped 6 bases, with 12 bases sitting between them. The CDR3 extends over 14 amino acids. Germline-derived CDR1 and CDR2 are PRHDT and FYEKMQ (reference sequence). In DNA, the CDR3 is TGTGCCAGCAGCTTTGGTCGGGGGGCCAATGAGCAGTTCTTC. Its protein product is CASSFGRGANEQFF.

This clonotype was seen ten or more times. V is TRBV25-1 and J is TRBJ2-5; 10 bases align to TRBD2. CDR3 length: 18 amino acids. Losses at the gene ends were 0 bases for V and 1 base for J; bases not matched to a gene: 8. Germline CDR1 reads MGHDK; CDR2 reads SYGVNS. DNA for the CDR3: TGTGCCAGCAGTGAATACTTAGGAGGACTAGCGGCCCAAGAGACCCAGTACTTC. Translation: CASSEYLGGLAAQETQYF. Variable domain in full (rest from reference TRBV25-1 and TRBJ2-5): EADIYQTPRYLVIGTGKKITLECSQTMGHDKMYWYQQDPGMELHLIHYSYGVNSTEKGDLSSESTVSRIRTEHFPLTLESARPSHTSQYLCASSEYLGGLAAQETQYFGPGTRLLVL.

The CDR3 reads CASSVQSTHYEQYF. In DNA form, the CDR3 reads TGTGCCAGTAGTGTTCAATCGACCCACTACGAGCAGTACTTC. This chain connects TRBV19 to TRBJ2-7; no clear D gene. CDR3 size: 14 residues. The V and J ends lost 5 bases and 3 bases respectively, with 14 bases between them. Germline V gene sequence: CDR1 LNHDA, CDR2 SQIVND (reference sequence).

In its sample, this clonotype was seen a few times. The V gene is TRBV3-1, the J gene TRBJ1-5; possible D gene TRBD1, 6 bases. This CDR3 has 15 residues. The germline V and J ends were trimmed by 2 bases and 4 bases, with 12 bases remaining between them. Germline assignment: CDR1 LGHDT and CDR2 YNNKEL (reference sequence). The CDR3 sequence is CASSQRVGANQPQHF. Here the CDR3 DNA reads TGTGCCAGCAGCCAAAGAGTGGGGGCAAATCAGCCCCAGCATTTT.

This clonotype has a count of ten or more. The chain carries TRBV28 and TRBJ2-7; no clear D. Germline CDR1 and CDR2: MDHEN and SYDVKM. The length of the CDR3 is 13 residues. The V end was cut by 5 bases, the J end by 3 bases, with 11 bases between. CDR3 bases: TGTGCCAGCAGTCCCCATCCGCGCTACGAGCAGTACTTC. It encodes CASSPHPRYEQYF.

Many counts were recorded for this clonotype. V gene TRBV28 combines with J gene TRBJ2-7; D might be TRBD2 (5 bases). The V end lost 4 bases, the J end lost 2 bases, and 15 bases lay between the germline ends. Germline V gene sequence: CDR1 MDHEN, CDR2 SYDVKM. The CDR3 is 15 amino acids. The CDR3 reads CASSSRLTEAYEQYF. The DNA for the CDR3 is TGTGCCAGCAGTTCCCGACTAACAGAGGCCTACGAGCAGTACTTC.

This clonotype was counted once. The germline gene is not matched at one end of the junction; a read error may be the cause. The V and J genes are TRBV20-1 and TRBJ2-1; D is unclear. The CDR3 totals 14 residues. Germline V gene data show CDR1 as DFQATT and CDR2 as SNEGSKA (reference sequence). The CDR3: CSARDRTFYSEQFF. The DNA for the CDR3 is TGCAGTGCTAGAGACAGAACTTTTTACAGTGAGCAGTTCTTC.

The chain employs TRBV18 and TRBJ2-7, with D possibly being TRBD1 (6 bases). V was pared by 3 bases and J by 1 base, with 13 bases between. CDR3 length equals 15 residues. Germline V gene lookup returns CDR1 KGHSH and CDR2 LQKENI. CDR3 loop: CASSPGDKFSYEQYF. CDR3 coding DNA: TGTGCCAGCTCACCGGGGGACAAGTTTTCCTACGAGCAGTACTTC.

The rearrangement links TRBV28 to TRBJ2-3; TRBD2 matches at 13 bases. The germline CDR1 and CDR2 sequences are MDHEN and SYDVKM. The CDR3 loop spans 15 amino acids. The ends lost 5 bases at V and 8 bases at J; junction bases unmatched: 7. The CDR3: CASSPIGLAGVTQYF. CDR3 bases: TGTGCCAGCAGTCCTATCGGACTAGCGGGAGTTACGCAGTATTTT.

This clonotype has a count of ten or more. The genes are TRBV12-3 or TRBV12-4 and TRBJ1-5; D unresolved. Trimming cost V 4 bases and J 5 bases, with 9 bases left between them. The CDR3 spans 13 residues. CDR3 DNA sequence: TGTGCCAGCAGTTCCGGGTCCTATCAGCCCCAGCATTTT. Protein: CASSSGSYQPQHF.

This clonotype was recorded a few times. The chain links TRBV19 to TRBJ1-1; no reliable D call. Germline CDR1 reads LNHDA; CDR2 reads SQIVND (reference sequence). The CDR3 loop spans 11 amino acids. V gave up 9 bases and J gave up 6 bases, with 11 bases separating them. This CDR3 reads CASHLGAEAFF. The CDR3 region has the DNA TGTGCCAGCCACCTTGGCGCTGAAGCTTTCTTT.